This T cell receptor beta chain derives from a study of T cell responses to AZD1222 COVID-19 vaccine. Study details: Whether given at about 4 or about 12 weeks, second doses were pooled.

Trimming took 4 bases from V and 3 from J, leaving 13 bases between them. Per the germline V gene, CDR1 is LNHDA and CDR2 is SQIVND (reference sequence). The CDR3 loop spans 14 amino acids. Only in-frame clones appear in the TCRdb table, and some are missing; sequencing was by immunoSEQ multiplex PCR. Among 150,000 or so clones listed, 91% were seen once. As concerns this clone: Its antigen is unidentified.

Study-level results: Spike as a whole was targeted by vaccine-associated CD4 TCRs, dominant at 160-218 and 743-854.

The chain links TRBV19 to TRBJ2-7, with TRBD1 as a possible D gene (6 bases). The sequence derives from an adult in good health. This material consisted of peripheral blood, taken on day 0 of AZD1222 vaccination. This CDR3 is CASSRQGLGYEQYF. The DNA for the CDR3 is TGTGCCAGTAGTAGGCAGGGGTTAGGCTACGAGCAGTACTTC.